The 18 T cell receptor beta chains reported below all come from one sample, sequenced in a study of T-cell memory formation after mild COVID-19. TCRdb itself ran the 5' RACE reads through MiXCR, one entry per CDR3 protein. The data hold around 450,000 distinct CDR3 sequences, with over 15% observed a single time. Sequencing was carried out using PBMCs or a T cell subset sorted from them (not recorded which). The receptor source for this set is an adult woman who had mild COVID-19 (a few samples of this study predate the infection). Cell type and time point are not known.

For the CDR3, the DNA is TGTGCCAGCAGCTTAGGATTCGGAGCCGCGGGCTCCTACGAGCAGTACTTC. Translating gives CASSLGFGAAGSYEQYF. The genes are TRBV7-8 and TRBJ2-7, with D tentatively TRBD2 (5 bases). Germline lookup yields CDR1 SGHVS and CDR2 FQNEAQ. The CDR3 is 17 amino acids. Deletions cut 1 base from V and 0 bases from J, with 16 bases between. The full variable domain, its missing parts supplied by reference TRBV7-8 and TRBJ2-7, is GAGVSQSPRYKVAKRGQDVALRCDPISGHVSLFWYQQALGQGPEFLTYFQNEAQLDKSGLPSDRFFAERPEGSVSTLKIQRTQQEDSAVYLCASSLGFGAAGSYEQYFGPGTRLTVT.

This clonotype was recorded many times. The V gene is TRBV5-4, the J gene TRBJ1-2, with D perhaps TRBD1 (5 bases). The germline CDR1 and CDR2 sequences are SGHNT and YYREEE (reference sequence). The CDR3 runs to 13 residues. V was trimmed by 4 bases and J by 1 base, leaving 8 bases between them. This CDR3 reads CASSPTDNYGYTF. The CDR3 nucleotides are TGTGCCAGCAGCCCGACAGATAACTATGGCTACACCTTC.

This chain links TRBV5-1 with TRBJ1-2; a possible D gene is TRBD1 (6 bases). CDR3 size: 15 residues. Trimming left V 0 bases short and J 4 bases short, with 13 bases between. The germline gives CDR1 SGHRS, CDR2 YFSETQ. CDR3 sequence: CASSLEQGYIYGYTF. The CDR3 DNA sequence: TGCGCCAGCAGCTTGGAACAGGGTTACATCTATGGCTACACCTTC. The entire variable domain, with the rest obtained from reference TRBV5-1 and TRBJ1-2, is as follows: KAGVTQTPRYLIKTRGQQVTLSCSPISGHRSVSWYQQTPGQGLQFLFEYFSETQRNKGNFPGRFSGRQFSNSRSEMNVSTLELGDSALYLCASSLEQGYIYGYTFGSGTRLTVV.

This clonotype was counted many times. This chain joins TRBV5-5 and TRBJ2-5; 7 positions match TRBD1. With V trimmed by 3 bases and J by 1 base, 3 bases remained unmatched. Germline V gene sequence: CDR1 SGHKS, CDR2 YYEKEE (reference sequence). This CDR3 spans 14 amino acids. Here the CDR3 reads CASSYDRAQETQYF. CDR3 nucleotide sequence: TGTGCCAGCAGCTACGACAGGGCCCAAGAGACCCAGTACTTC.

As concerns this clonotype: The germline gene is not matched at one end of the junction; a read error may be the cause. The rearrangement joins TRBV4-1 to TRBJ2-5; perhaps TRBD2 as D (6 bases). Germline lookup yields CDR1 MGHRA and CDR2 YSYEKL. The CDR3 covers 14 residues. CDR3 loop: CARSQIADQETQYF. As DNA, the CDR3 is TGCGCCCGCAGCCAGATAGCGGATCAAGAGACCCAGTACTTC.

J is TRBJ2-2 and V is TRBV20-1; D unclear. The CDR3 covers 13 residues. CDR1 DFQATT and CDR2 SNEGSKA come from the germline V gene (reference sequence). V gave up 3 bases and J gave up 2 bases, with 7 bases separating them. The CDR3 coding sequence is TGCAGTGCTAGGGACCTTAACACCGGGGAGCTGTTTTTT. This sequence encodes CSARDLNTGELFF.

This clonotype turned up a few times. The chain couples TRBV5-1 to TRBJ2-1; D gene uncertain. Trimming took 4 bases from V and 9 from J, leaving 11 bases between them. This CDR3 region has 12 residues. The germline V gene encodes CDR1 SGHRS and CDR2 YFSETQ. CDR3 region: CASSIRLFEQFF. Here the CDR3 DNA reads TGCGCCAGCAGCATAAGGCTGTTTGAGCAGTTCTTC. Full variable domain (rest looked up from reference TRBV5-1 and TRBJ2-1): KAGVTQTPRYLIKTRGQQVTLSCSPISGHRSVSWYQQTPGQGLQFLFEYFSETQRNKGNFPGRFSGRQFSNSRSEMNVSTLELGDSALYLCASSIRLFEQFFGPGTRLTVL.

The CDR3 spells CASSLGEASGTVGYTF. In nucleotides, the CDR3 is TGCGCCAGCAGCTTGGGGGAGGCCTCCGGGACAGTTGGCTACACCTTC. This chain connects TRBV5-1 to TRBJ1-2, with 7 bases lining up with TRBD1. Trimming cost V 0 bases and J 7 bases; bases outside gene matches: 12. The CDR3 extends over 16 amino acids. CDR1 and CDR2 (germline): SGHRS, YFSETQ.

V and J are TRBV5-1 and TRBJ2-7, with 11 bases that match TRBD2. From germline, CDR1 is SGHRS and CDR2 YFSETQ. Trimming took 5 bases from V and 7 from J; bases not matched to a gene: 14. This CDR3 comprises 16 residues. CDR3 loop: CASSLTYGLAGFEQYF. CDR3 DNA sequence: TGCGCCAGCAGTTTAACCTACGGACTAGCGGGTTTTGAGCAGTACTTC.

This clonotype was found a few times. One junction end does not reproduce the germline sequence, and a read error may be involved. The gene calls are TRBV7-7 and TRBJ2-1; TRBD2 agrees at 11 bases. CDR1 is SSHAT, CDR2 FNYEAQ, per germline (reference sequence). The CDR3 is made up of 15 amino acids. The CDR3 sequence is CASSLTSGSNNEQFF. CDR3 DNA sequence: TGTGCTAGCAGTCTAACTAGCGGGAGTAATAATGAGCAGTTCTTC.

The V call is TRBV30, the J call TRBJ1-5; D is uncertain. Germline CDR1 reads GTSNPN; CDR2 reads SVGIG (reference sequence). V was cut by 2 bases and J by 1 base, with 6 bases left in between. CDR3 size: 13 residues. This chain's CDR3 is CAWSPRSNQPQHF. CDR3 in DNA: TGTGCCTGGAGTCCCCGGAGCAATCAGCCCCAGCATTTT.

The J gene is TRBJ1-2, the V gene TRBV23-1, with D unclear. TRBV23-1 is designated an ORF whose function remains uncertain. The CDR3 length is 12 residues. V lost 4 bases and J lost 8, with 11 bases in between. The CDR3 sequence: CASSLGGPGYTF. The DNA of the CDR3 is TGCGCCAGCAGTCTAGGAGGGCCCGGCTACACCTTC.

The rearrangement uses TRBV6-5 and TRBJ2-7, with a possible D match to TRBD1 (5 bases). The CDR3 has 16 amino acids. Germline CDR1 MNHEY, CDR2 SVGAGI. V lost 6 bases and J lost 0, with 18 bases in between. The CDR3 loop reads CASSPVTVGFSYEQYF. As DNA, the CDR3 is TGTGCCAGCAGCCCCGTGACAGTGGGGTTCTCCTACGAGCAGTACTTC.

This chain links TRBV27 with TRBJ1-6, with 7 bases fitting TRBD1. Losses at the gene ends were 0 bases for V and 6 bases for J; bases not matched to a gene: 14. The V gene's germline CDR1 is MNHEY and CDR2 SMNVEV (reference sequence). The CDR3 consists of 19 residues. CDR3 nucleotide sequence: TGTGCCAGCAGTTTATCCCCCCTCGGGACAGCAAATCTTAATTCACCCCTCCACTTT. Its protein product is CASSLSPLGTANLNSPLHF.

This sequence joins TRBV18 and TRBJ1-1; D may be TRBD1 (5 bases). V was trimmed by 8 bases and J by 5 bases, leaving 15 bases between them. Germline CDR1 KGHSH, CDR2 LQKENI. The CDR3 sequence is 13 residues long. The CDR3: CASLPAGWTEAFF. In DNA form, the CDR3 reads TGTGCCAGCCTCCCTGCAGGGTGGACTGAAGCTTTCTTT.

V and J are TRBV20-1 and TRBJ1-2; the match to TRBD1 covers 9 bases. From germline, CDR1 is DFQATT and CDR2 SNEGSKA (reference sequence). V dropped 1 base and J dropped 8; count of bases not matched to a gene: 11. The CDR3 loop spans 15 amino acids. The CDR3 sequence: CSARVTLGQGWGYTF. DNA of the CDR3: TGCAGTGCTAGAGTCACCCTGGGACAGGGATGGGGCTACACCTTC.

The gene calls are TRBV18 and TRBJ2-5; D unclear. CDR3 length: 14 residues. Trimming shortened V by 0 bases and J by 6 bases, and 11 bases separated the two germline ends. Germline V gives CDR1 KGHSH, CDR2 LQKENI. CDR3 region: CASSPPAFPQTQYF. The DNA of the CDR3 is TGTGCCAGCTCACCACCGGCTTTTCCCCAGACCCAGTACTTC.

This clonotype has more than one count but fewer than ten. The rearrangement uses TRBV5-5 and TRBJ1-5, with D perhaps matching TRBD1 (5 bases). The CDR3 spans 15 residues. Trimming pared 5 bases from V and 0 bases from J, leaving 12 bases between. The V gene's germline CDR1 is SGHKS and CDR2 YYEKEE (reference sequence). The chain's CDR3 is CASSFGHTSNQPQHF. The CDR3 coding sequence is TGTGCCAGCAGTTTCGGACACACTAGCAATCAGCCCCAGCATTTT. The full variable domain, in which reference TRBV5-5 and TRBJ1-5 provide the parts outside the CDR3, is DAGVTQSPTHLIKTRGQQVTLRCSPISGHKSVSWYQQVLGQGPQFIFQYYEKEERGRGNFPDRFSARQFPNYSSELNVNALLLGDSALYLCASSFGHTSNQPQHFGDGTRLSIL.